The source of this T cell receptor (beta chain) is a study of blood T cells in healthy people across ages. Study-wide findings and caveats: Diversity estimates drawn from one million T cells were deemed underestimates.

Through a sample-barcoded 5' primer and a J-beta primer mix, a second PCR was run for roughly 6 to 12 cycles. In TCRdb, the 5' RACE reads were re-called with MiXCR into one record per CDR3 protein. The sample contains 600,000 to 1,000,000 distinct CDR3 sequences, 55% to 70% of which appear only once. To note about this clonotype: The antigen is not known.

Per germline, CDR1 SGHRS and CDR2 YFSETQ. V was clipped by 4 bases and J by 6 bases, with 19 bases between them. CDR3 size: 15 residues. This rearrangement joins TRBV5-1 to TRBJ1-1, with D perhaps matching TRBD1 (6 bases). The specimen sequenced was blood. The sequence was obtained from a man younger than 45 in good health. Written as DNA, the CDR3 is TGCGCCAGCAGCGGGGGAGGGGGGCTTAACGCTGAAGCTTTCTTT. Its translation: CASSGGGGLNAEAFF.